This TCR beta chain was profiled in a study of PD-L1 blockade in urothelial cancer. The overall study: At 6 weeks and at 3 weeks (second dose) after treatment start, blood was analyzed.

V was clipped by 0 bases and J by 2 bases, with 13 bases between them. The CDR3 runs to 16 residues. CDR1 and CDR2 (germline): SGHNT, YENEEA. Pretreatment and on-treatment samples were taken, numbering 1 to 8 per patient. Synthetic TCR analog templates were added to each PCR reaction. Some clones are missing from TCRdb's copy, which holds only in-frame ones; the method was immunoSEQ multiplex PCR. The sample lists some 50,000 clones, about 87% seen once, with approximately 4.1% in the top ten. This sample comprised PBMCs, obtained around atezolizumab (anti-PD-L1) treatment. The TCR was taken from a man older than 75 with urothelial cancer. The rearrangement uses TRBV11-3 and TRBJ1-1; unclear D gene. CDR3 coding DNA: TGTGCCAGCAGCTTAGATGGTCGGGATGGTAACACTGAAGCTTTCTTT. This encodes CASSLDGRDGNTEAFF.